This T cell receptor beta chain originates from a study of identical twins. Findings and limits, study-wide: The study found weaker excess twin sharing in beta out-of-frame sequences.

Germline lookup yields CDR1 SEHNR and CDR2 FQNEAQ (reference sequence). V lost 2 bases, J lost 6 bases, and 6 bases stayed unmatched. This CDR3 spans 14 amino acids. TCRdb re-called the 5' RACE reads with MiXCR, one entry per CDR3 protein. The sample lists hundreds of thousands of distinct CDR3 sequences; 20% to 25% were seen once. To note about this clonotype: Its antigen is not known.

The data also belong to a second study, concerning T cells expressing NK-cell markers. That work contributes: In a group of about six donors, dominant NKG2C+ clonotypes represented roughly 1.0-7.5% of CD8+ T cells.

The material sequenced was CD4+ T cells sorted from blood. The V gene is TRBV7-9, the J gene TRBJ2-7; 8 nucleotides agree with TRBD2. The receptor's source is a woman younger than 30 in good health. This CDR3 reads CASSLSRLAGEQYF. CDR3 sequence (DNA): TGTGCCAGCAGCTTAAGTCGCCTAGCGGGCGAGCAGTACTTC.